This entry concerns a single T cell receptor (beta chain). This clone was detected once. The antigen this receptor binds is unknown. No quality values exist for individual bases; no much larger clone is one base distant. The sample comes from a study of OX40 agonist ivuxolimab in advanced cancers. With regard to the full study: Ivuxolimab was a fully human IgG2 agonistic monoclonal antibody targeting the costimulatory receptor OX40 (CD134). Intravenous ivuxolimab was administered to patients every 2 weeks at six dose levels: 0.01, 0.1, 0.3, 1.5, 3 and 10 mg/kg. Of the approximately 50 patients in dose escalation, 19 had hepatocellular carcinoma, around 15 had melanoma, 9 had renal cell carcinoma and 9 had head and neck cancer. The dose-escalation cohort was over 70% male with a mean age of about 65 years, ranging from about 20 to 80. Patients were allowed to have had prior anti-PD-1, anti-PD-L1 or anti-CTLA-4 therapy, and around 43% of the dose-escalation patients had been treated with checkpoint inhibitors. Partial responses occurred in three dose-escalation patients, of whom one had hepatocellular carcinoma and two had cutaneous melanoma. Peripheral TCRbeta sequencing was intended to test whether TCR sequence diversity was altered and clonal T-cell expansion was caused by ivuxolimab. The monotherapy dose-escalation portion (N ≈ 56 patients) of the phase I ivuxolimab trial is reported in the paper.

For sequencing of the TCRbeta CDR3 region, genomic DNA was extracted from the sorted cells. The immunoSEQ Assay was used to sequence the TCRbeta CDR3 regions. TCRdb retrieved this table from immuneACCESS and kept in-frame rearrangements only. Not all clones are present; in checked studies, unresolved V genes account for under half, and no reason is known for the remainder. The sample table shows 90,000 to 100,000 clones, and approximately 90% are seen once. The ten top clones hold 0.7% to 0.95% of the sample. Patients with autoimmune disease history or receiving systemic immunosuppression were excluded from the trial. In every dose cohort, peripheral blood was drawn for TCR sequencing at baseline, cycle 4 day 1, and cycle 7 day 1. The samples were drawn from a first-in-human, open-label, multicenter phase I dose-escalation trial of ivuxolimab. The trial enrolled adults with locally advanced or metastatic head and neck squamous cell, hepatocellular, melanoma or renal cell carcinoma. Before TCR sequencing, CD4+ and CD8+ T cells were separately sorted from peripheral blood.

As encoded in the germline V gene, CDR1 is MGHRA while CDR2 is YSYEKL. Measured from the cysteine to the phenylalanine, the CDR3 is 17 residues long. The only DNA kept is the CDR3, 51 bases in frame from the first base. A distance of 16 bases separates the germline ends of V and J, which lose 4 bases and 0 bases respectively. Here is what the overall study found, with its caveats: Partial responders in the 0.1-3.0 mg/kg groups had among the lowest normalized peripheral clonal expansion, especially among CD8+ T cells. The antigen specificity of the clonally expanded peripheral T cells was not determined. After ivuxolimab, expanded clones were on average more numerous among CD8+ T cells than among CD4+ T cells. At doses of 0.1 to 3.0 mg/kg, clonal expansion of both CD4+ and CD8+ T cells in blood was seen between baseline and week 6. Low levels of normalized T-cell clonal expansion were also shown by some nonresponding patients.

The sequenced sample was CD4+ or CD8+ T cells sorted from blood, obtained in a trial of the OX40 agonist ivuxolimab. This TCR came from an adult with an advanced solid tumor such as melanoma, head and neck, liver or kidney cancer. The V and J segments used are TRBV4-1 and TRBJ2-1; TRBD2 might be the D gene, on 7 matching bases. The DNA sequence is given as TGCGCCAGCAGCCCGGGGGGCCTCGCGGGCTCCTACAATGAGCAGTTCTTC. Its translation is CASSPGGLAGSYNEQFF.